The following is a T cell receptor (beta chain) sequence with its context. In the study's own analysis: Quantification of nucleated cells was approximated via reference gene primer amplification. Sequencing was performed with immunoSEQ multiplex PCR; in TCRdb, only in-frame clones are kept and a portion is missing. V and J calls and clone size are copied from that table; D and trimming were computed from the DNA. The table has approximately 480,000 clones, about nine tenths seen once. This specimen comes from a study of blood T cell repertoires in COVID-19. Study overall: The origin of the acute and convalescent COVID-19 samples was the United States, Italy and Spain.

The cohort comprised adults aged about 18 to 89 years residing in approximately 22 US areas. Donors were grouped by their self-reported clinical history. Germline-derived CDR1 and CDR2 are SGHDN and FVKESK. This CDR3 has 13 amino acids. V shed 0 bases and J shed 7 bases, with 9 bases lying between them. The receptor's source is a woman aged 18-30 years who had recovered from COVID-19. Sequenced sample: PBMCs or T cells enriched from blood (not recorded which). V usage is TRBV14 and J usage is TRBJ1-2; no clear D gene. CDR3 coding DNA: TGTGCCAGCAGCCAAGAAGTCGCGCTTGGCTACACCTTC. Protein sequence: CASSQEVALGYTF.